The T cell receptor (beta chain) described here comes from a study of CD8 T cells in Susac syndrome. The CDR3 loop spans 14 amino acids. The germline V gene has CDR1 SGHRS and CDR2 YFSETQ. The J segment lost 5 bases and the V segment lost 2 bases, leaving 5 bases of the junction unmatched. RNA totalling roughly 0.5 to 1 ug underwent reverse transcription with random hexamers. TCRdb analysed the immunoSEQ multiplex PCR reads with MiXCR anew, one entry per CDR3 protein. The table includes 100,000 to 150,000 distinct CDR3 sequences, around 94% detected once. This TCR was recovered from a human donor in good health. Sequencing input: CD4+ T cells from PBMCs. The rearrangement uses TRBV5-1 and TRBJ2-5; 8 nucleotides align to TRBD1. In nucleotides, the CDR3 is TGCGCCAGCAGCTTCCAGGGGGCTGAGGAGACCCAGTACTTC. It codes for CASSFQGAEETQYF.